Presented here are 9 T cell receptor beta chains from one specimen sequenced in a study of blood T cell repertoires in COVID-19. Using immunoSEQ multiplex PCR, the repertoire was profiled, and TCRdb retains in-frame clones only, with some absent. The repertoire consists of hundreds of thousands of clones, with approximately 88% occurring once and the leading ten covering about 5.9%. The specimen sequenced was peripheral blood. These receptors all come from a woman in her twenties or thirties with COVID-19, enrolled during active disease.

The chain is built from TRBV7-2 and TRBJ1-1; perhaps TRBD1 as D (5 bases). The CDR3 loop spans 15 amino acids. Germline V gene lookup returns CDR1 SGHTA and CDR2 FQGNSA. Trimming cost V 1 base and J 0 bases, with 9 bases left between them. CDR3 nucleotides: TGTGCCAGCAGCTTAGGTGACAGACTGAACACTGAAGCTTTCTTT. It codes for CASSLGDRLNTEAFF.

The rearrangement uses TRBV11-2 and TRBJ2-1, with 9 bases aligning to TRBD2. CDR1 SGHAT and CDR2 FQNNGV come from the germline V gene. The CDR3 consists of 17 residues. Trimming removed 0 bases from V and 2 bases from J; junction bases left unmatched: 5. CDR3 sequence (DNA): TGTGCCAGCAGCTTAGATCGGGCGGGAGGGACCTACAATGAGCAGTTCTTC. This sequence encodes CASSLDRAGGTYNEQFF.

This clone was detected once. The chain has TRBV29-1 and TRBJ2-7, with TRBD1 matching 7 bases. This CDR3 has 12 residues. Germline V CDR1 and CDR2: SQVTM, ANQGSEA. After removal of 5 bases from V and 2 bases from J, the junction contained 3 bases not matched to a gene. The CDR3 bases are TGCAGCGTTAGGGACAGCCCCTACGAGCAGTACTTC. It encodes CSVRDSPYEQYF.

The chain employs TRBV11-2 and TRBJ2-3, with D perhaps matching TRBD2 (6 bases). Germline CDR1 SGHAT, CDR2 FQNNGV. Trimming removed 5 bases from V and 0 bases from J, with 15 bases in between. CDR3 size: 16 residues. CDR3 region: CASSLRRDFSTDTQYF. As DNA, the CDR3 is TGTGCCAGCAGCCTGCGCCGGGACTTTAGCACAGATACGCAGTATTTT.

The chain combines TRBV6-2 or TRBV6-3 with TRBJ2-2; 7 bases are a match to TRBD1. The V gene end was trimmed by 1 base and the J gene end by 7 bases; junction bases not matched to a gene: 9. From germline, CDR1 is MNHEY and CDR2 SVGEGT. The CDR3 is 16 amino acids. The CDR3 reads CASSYYPTGSGGELFF. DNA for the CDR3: TGTGCCAGCAGTTACTACCCGACAGGGAGTGGCGGGGAGCTGTTTTTT.

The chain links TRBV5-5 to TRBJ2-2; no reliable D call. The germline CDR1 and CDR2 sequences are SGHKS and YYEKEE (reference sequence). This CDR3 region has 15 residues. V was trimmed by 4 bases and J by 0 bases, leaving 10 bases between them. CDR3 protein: CASSLDPANTGELFF. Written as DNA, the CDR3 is TGTGCCAGCAGCCTGGACCCGGCGAACACCGGGGAGCTGTTTTTT.

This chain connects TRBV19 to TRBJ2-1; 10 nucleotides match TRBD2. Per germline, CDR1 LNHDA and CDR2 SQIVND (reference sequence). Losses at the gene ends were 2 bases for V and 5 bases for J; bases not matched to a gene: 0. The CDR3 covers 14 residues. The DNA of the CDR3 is TGTGCCAGTAGTATACTAGCGGGGGACAATGAGCAGTTCTTC. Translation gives CASSILAGDNEQFF.

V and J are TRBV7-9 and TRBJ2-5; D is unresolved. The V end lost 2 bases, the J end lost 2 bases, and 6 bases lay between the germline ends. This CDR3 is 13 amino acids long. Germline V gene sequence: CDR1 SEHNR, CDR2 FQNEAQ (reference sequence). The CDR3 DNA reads TGTGCCAGCAGCTTACAATCACAAGAGACCCAGTACTTC. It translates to CASSLQSQETQYF.

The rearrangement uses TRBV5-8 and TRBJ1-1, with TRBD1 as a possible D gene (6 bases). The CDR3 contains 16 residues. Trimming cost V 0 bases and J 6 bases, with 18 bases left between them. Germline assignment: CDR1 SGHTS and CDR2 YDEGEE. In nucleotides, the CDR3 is TGTGCCAGCAGCTTGGCTCCGAGGACAGACCCGGCTGAAGCTTTCTTT. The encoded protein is CASSLAPRTDPAEAFF.